This T cell receptor beta chain came from a study of beta chain features in type 1 diabetes. Since all of the isolated RNA was reverse transcribed, expressed TCRB transcripts were what got sequenced. Produced via immunoSEQ multiplex PCR; TCRdb's table is partial and in-frame only. The table shows 350,000 to 450,000 clones, with about 15% occurring only once. Donors underwent one heparinised blood draw, about 120 mL on average. The CDR3 is 15 residues long. Germline CDR1 reads WSHSY; CDR2 reads SAAADI. V was clipped by 8 bases and J by 0 bases; unmatched bases: 7. Study-wide results and limits: It was possible that PCR favored shorter templates, equally so in patients and controls.

As for this clone: Antigen: not known.

The chain joins TRBV10-2 to TRBJ2-7, with 10 bases lining up with TRBD2. The sequencing input was naive CD4+ T cells from blood. This clonotype was obtained from a man aged 25 to 40 in good health. The CDR3 coding sequence is TGCGCCAGCCGACTAGCGGGCCCGAGCTCCTACGAGCAGTACTTC. Translating it yields CASRLAGPSSYEQYF.